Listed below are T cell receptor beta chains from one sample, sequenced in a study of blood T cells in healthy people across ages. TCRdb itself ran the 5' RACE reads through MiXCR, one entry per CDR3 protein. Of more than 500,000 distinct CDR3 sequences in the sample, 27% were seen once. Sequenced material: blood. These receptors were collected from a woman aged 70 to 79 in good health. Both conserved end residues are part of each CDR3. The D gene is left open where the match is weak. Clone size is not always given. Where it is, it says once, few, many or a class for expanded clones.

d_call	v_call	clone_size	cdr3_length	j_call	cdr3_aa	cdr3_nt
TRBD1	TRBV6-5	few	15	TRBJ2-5	CASSYSPGGLGTRYF	TGTGCCAGCAGTTACTCTCCAGGGGGCTTAGGGACCCGGTACTTC
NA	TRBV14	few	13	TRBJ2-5	CASSGNSKETQYF	TGTGCCAGCAGTGGAAATTCTAAAGAGACCCAGTACTTC
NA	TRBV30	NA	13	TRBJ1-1	CATHRAMNTEAFF	TGTGCCACGCACAGGGCTATGAACACTGAAGCTTTCTTT
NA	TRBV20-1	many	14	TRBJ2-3	CSARNQGPFGTQYF	TGCAGTGCTCGAAACCAGGGACCGTTTGGGACGCAGTATTTT
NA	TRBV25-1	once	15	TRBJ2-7	CASSENRRGSYEQYF	TGTGCCAGCAGTGAAAACCGACGGGGGTCCTACGAGCAGTACTTC
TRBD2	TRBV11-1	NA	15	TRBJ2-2	CASSQRGGFTGELFF	TGTGCCAGCAGCCAGCGGGGCGGCTTCACCGGGGAGCTGTTTTTT
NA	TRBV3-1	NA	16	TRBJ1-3	CASSQMTAASGNTIYF	TGTGCCAGCAGCCAGATGACGGCGGCCTCTGGAAACACCATATATTTT
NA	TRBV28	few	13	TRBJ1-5	CASSPSGHQPQHF	TGTGCCAGCAGTCCCAGTGGTCATCAGCCCCAGCATTTT
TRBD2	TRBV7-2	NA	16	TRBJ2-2	CASSLEGLARGGELFF	TGTGCCAGCAGCTTAGAAGGACTAGCGCGGGGCGGGGAGCTGTTTTTT
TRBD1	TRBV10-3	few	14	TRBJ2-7	CAISDTGETYEQYF	TGTGCCATCAGTGACACAGGGGAGACCTACGAGCAGTACTTC
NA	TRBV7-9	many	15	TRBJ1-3	CASSLDGGTGNTIYF	TGTGCCAGCAGCTTAGACGGGGGCACTGGAAACACCATATATTTT
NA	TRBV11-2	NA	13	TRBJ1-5	CASSGGVGQPQHF	TGTGCCAGCAGCGGGGGCGTGGGTCAGCCCCAGCATTTT
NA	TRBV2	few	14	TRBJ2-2	CASSERPSTGELFF	TGTGCCAGCAGTGAACGGCCATCCACCGGGGAGCTGTTTTTT
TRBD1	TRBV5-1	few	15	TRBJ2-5	CASSQGTVLQETQYF	TGCGCCAGCAGCCAAGGGACAGTCCTCCAAGAGACCCAGTACTTC
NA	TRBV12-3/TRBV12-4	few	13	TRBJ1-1	CASREQAGTEAFF	TGTGCCAGCAGGGAACAAGCGGGCACTGAAGCTTTCTTT
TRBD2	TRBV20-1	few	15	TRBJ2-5	CSARGPGGESETQYF	TGCAGTGCTAGAGGCCCGGGAGGGGAGTCAGAGACCCAGTACTTC